The source of this TCR beta chain is a study of human thymus T cells. General observations from the study: Unrelated individuals had highly overlapping thymic repertoires, as reported in related research.

Profiled with immunoSEQ multiplex PCR; TCRdb holds only in-frame clones, not every one. The sample lists some 130,000 clones; around 94% were seen once. It was from resections taken during corrective heart surgery that the thymus tissue came. Corrective surgery for congenital heart defects was being performed on the healthy Finnish infants who served as donors. For this clone: Its antigen is unknown.

The source is a boy in the first two years of life with a congenital heart defect but otherwise immunologically healthy. The sequenced material came from thymus tissue.

CDR3 coding DNA: TGCGCCAGCAGCCAAGATCGCACCCCAGCGGATGAGCAGTTCTTC. Amino acids: CASSQDRTPADEQFF. This chain joins TRBV4-3 and TRBJ2-1, with D possibly being TRBD2 (5 bases). V lost 0 bases and J 8 bases, leaving 14 bases between the germline ends. This CDR3 is built from 15 residues. Germline V gives CDR1 LGHNA, CDR2 YSLEER.